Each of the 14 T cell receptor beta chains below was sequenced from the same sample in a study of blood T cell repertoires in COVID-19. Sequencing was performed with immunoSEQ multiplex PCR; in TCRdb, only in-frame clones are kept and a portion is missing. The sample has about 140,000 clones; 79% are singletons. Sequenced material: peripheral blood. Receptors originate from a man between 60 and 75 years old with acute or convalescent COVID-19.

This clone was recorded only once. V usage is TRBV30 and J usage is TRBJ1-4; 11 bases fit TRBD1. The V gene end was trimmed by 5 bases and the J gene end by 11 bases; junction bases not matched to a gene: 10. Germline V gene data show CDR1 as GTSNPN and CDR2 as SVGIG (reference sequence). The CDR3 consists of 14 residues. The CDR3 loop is CAWSPGTGGGKLFF. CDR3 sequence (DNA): TGTGCCTGGTCCCCCGGGACAGGGGGTGGGAAACTGTTTTTT.

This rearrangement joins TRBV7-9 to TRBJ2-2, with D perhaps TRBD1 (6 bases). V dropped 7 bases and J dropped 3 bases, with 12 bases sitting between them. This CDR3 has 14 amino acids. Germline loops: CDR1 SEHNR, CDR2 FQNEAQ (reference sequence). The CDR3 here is CASTPQGYTGELFF. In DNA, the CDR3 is TGTGCCAGCACACCCCAGGGGTACACCGGGGAGCTGTTTTTT.

CDR3 sequence: CAISPGGSNSPLHF. The CDR3 DNA follows: TGTGCCATCAGTCCTGGGGGCTCCAACTCACCCCTCCACTTT. The chain recombines TRBV10-3 with TRBJ1-6; tentative D call: TRBD1 (6 bases). Trimming removed 5 bases from V and 10 bases from J, with 15 bases in between. CDR3 length: 14 amino acids. Germline CDR1 is ENHRY and CDR2 is SYGVKD.

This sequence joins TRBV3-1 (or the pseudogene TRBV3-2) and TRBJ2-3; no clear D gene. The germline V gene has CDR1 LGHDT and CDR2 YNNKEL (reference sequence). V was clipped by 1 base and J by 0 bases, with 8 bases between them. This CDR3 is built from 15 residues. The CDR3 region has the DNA TGTGCCAGCAGCCAAGGGCCAGTCAGCACAGATACGCAGTATTTT. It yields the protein CASSQGPVSTDTQYF.

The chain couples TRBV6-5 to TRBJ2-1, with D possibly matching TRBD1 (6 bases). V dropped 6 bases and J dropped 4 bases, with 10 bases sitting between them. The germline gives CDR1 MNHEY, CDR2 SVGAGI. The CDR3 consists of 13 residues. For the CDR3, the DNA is TGTGCCAGCAGCTGGGACAAATACAATGAGCAGTTCTTC. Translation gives CASSWDKYNEQFF.

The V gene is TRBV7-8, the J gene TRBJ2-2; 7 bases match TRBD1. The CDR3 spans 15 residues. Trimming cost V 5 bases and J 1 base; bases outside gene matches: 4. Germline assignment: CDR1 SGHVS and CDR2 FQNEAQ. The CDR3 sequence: CASSIDRVNTGELFF. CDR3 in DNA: TGTGCCAGCAGCATAGACAGGGTGAACACCGGGGAGCTGTTTTTT. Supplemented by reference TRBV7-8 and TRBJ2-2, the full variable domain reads GAGVSQSPRYKVAKRGQDVALRCDPISGHVSLFWYQQALGQGPEFLTYFQNEAQLDKSGLPSDRFFAERPEGSVSTLKIQRTQQEDSAVYLCASSIDRVNTGELFFGEGSRLTVL.

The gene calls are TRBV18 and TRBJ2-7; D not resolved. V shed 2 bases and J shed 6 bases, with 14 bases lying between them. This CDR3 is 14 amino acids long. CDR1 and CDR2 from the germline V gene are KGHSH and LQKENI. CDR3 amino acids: CASSPRQEPPEQYF. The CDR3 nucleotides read TGTGCCAGCTCACCAAGGCAGGAACCTCCCGAGCAGTACTTC.

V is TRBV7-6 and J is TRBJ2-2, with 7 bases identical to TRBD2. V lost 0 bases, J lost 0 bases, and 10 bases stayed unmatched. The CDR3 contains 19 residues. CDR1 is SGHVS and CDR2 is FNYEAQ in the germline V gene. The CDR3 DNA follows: TGTGCCAGCAGCTTAGCCGGCCAGGGACTATCCTCGAACACCGGGGAGCTGTTTTTT. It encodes CASSLAGQGLSSNTGELFF. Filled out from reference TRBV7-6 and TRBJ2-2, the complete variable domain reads GAGVSQSPRYKVTKRGQDVALRCDPISGHVSLYWYRQALGQGPEFLTYFNYEAQQDKSGLPNDRFSAERPEGSISTLTIQRTEQRDSAMYRCASSLAGQGLSSNTGELFFGEGSRLTVL.

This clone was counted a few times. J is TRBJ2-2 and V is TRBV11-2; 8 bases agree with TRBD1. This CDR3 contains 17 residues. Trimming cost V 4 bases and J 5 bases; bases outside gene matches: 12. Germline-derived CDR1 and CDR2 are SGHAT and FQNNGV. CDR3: CASSSLKGRGRTGELFF. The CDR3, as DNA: TGTGCCAGCAGCTCACTAAAGGGCAGGGGGCGAACCGGGGAGCTGTTTTTT.

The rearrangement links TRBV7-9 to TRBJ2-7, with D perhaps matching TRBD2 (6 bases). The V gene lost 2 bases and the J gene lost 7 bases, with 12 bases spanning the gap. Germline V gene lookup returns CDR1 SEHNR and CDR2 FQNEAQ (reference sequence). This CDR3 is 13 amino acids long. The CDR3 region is CASSLIPGREQYF. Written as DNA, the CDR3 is TGTGCCAGCAGCTTAATACCTGGGAGGGAGCAGTACTTC.

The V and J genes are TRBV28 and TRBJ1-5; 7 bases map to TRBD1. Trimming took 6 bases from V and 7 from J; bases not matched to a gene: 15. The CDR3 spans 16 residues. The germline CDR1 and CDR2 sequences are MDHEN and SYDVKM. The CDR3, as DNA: TGTGCCAGCAGCACGGGGTCAGGGGGGAAACGGCAGCCCCAGCATTTT. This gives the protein CASSTGSGGKRQPQHF.

CDR3 DNA: TGTGCCAGCAGCACCGGGACACAAGCTTTCTTT. Its protein product is CASSTGTQAFF. The chain recombines TRBV27 with TRBJ1-1, with a weak D call TRBD1 (6 bases). The CDR3 has 11 amino acids. Germline loops: CDR1 MNHEY, CDR2 SMNVEV (reference sequence). With 6 bases removed from V and 9 bases from J, the gap between germline ends came to 11 bases.

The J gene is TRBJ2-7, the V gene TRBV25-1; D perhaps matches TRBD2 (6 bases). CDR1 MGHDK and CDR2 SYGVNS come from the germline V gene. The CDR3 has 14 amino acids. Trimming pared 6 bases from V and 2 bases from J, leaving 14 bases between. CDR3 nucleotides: TGTGCCAGCAGGGGAGCGGGCGCGCCCTACGAGCAGTACTTC. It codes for CASRGAGAPYEQYF.

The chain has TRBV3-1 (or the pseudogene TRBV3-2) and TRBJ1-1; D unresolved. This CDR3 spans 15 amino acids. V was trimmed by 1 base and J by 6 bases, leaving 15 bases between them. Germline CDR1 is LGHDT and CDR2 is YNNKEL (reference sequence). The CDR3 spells CASSQAQRAVAEAFF. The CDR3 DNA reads TGTGCCAGCAGCCAAGCCCAGAGGGCGGTTGCTGAAGCTTTCTTT.